This is a list of T cell receptor beta chains from one sample in a study of T cells expressing NK-cell markers. TCRdb reprocessed the 5' RACE reads and keeps a single row for each CDR3 protein, giving no DNA. The sample table sets out some 600,000 distinct CDR3 sequences. Sequences were obtained from blood T cells: a sorted CD56 or NKG2C T cell subset, CD4+ or CD8+ T cells, or bulk PBMC T cells (not recorded which). The receptors were gathered from a man younger than 35 in good health. CDR3s include the opening cysteine and the closing phenylalanine or tryptophan.

len	v_gene	j_gene	CDR3aa
15	TRBV4-3	TRBJ2-3	CASSQASGFTDTQYF
12	TRBV20-1	TRBJ1-6	CSATFLGSPLHF
16	TRBV5-5	TRBJ2-4	CASSLVGGRGENIQYF
15	TRBV27	TRBJ2-7	CASSFFGGLSYEQYF
16	TRBV5-4	TRBJ2-3	CASSVTSGRAKDTQYF
15	TRBV10-3	TRBJ1-1	CAISEWGGSSTEAFF
14	TRBV7-9	TRBJ1-2	CASTRQGSNYGYTF
17	TRBV13	TRBJ2-7	CASSLEAAGVGTYEQYF
14	TRBV14	TRBJ2-1	CASSQDPGSNEQFF
13	TRBV10-3	TRBJ2-7	CATFHGDAYEQYF
13	TRBV21-1	TRBJ2-7	CASRSGSNHEQYF
15	TRBV7-2	TRBJ2-3	CASSWTGGETDTQYF
15	TRBV6-1	TRBJ1-1	CASTQGPQLNTEAFF
19	TRBV20-1	TRBJ2-1	CSAPHGGLAGGSSYNEQFF
16	TRBV4-3	TRBJ2-5	CASSQELGANQETQYF
15	TRBV7-9	TRBJ2-1	CASTVPNRSYNEQFF
15	TRBV7-8	TRBJ1-3	CASSSLRTTGNTIYF
12	TRBV6-5	TRBJ1-2	CASSLIRGNYTF
12	TRBV6-1	TRBJ1-5	CASSELSRPQHF
15	TRBV11-2	TRBJ2-7	CASSLGAGLNYEQYF
18	TRBV7-8	TRBJ2-3	CASSPPAITSGGTDTQYF
18	TRBV12-3/TRBV12-4	TRBJ2-1	CASSLELAGGLGYNEQFF
17	TRBV3-1	TRBJ2-2	CASSLSQRAIDTGELFF
14	TRBV2	TRBJ1-1	CASSAAKLGTEAFF
15	TRBV20-1	TRBJ2-7	CSASPLADRVYEQYF
15	TRBV5-1	TRBJ2-3	CASSLPGQGSGTQYF
15	TRBV18	TRBJ2-1	CASSPRSGTGNEQFF
15	TRBV3-1	TRBJ1-2	CASSRRGAANYGYTF
16	TRBV30	TRBJ2-3	CAWTPSTGTSTDTQYF
13	TRBV12-3/TRBV12-4	TRBJ2-7	CASSGGTGGEQYF
12	TRBV28	TRBJ2-5	CANYPGRETQYF
15	TRBV11-3	TRBJ2-1	CASTPNRGSGNEQFF
14	TRBV11-2	TRBJ2-2	CASSPPPSAGELFF
15	TRBV5-1	TRBJ2-7	CASSLEGLASDEQYF